This T cell receptor beta chain originates from a study of TIL therapy for anti-PD-1-resistant metastatic lung cancer (dated by TCRdb to the early 2020s). About the investigation overall: Enrolled patients had a median age of around 50 years (range about 38-75) and a median tumor PD-L1 proportion score of approximately 6.2%. Across the cohort, whole-exome sequencing showed a median non-synonymous tumor mutation burden of roughly 1.5 mutations per megabase. The cohort was predominantly lung adenocarcinoma, with four EGFR-mutant and two ALK-rearranged tumors, and half of patients were current or former smokers. Clonotypes were tracked across tumor, expanded TIL product and serial blood samples by T cell receptor beta sequencing of tumor and peripheral blood. What the research found in general, with its limitations: Compared with baseline intratumoral T cells, expanded TIL cultures were more clonal and less diverse (median clonality around 5.7% vs 31%, p < 0.0001). High clonal turnover was observed in TIL culture, with many enriched product clones not detected in the baseline tumor, which suggested clonal contraction rather than faithful expansion. The study protocol defined all tumor marker inferences as exploratory. The cohort was highly selected, including more treatment-naive, never-smoker and oncogene-addicted patients than is typical, which limits generalizability.

Read against the paper, the sample's time point label means: pre-treatment sample, taken before nivolumab and TIL therapy. The baseline tumor samples, taken from the same resection that was used to grow TIL, were excised metastases, most often pleural nodules or supraclavicular lymph nodes. Tumors were harvested prior to any PD-1/PD-L1 blockade, after which nivolumab was administered to patients, and lymphodepletion, expanded TIL infusion and IL-2 were given to patients who progressed. Adults with stage 4 NSCLC were enrolled from October 2017 to early 2020 in a dual-center phase I trial. The samples were obtained from a phase I trial that was single-arm and open-label and tested tumor-infiltrating lymphocyte therapy combined with nivolumab in advanced non-small cell lung cancer. Portions of each resected tumor were snap-frozen in liquid nitrogen and were stored at -80 degrees C. Tumor regions of interest were selected on H&E sections using laser-capture macrodissection, ground into about 15 mg aliquots, and extracted using Qiagen Allprep kits.

Inclusive of the bounding cysteine and phenylalanine, the CDR3 is 15 residues long. Kept here is only the CDR3 DNA, which spans 45 bases and is read in frame from base 1. Relative to germline, V is 3 bases shorter and J is 1 base shorter, with 7 bases between their ends. As encoded in the germline V gene, CDR1 is MNHEY while CDR2 is SVGAGI. TCR beta CDR3 regions were amplified from genomic DNA by bias-controlled multiplex PCR with the immunoSEQ v3 hsTCRB kit. The TCR libraries were sequenced on an Illumina NextSeq 500 to approximately 2.1 million read pairs for survey level or about 5-6 million read pairs for deep level. The study's own analysis went as follows. V, D and J genes were assigned, non-productive sequences were removed, and clonality was reported by immunoSEQ Analyzer software. Repertoires of infused TIL and blood were compared using productive Simpson clonality and the Morisita overlap index of productive TRB rearrangements. What TCRdb holds here is the immuneACCESS table cut down to in-frame rearrangements. Part of the clones is not present; checked against another copy, under half of the missing clones reflect an unresolved V gene, and the others are unexplained. From that table come the V and J calls and clone size; the DNA was used to work out D and trimming. The sample yields 95,000 or so clones; roughly 65% were counted once. Together, the top ten hold approximately 10% of the sample.

As to this clone: Its antigen specificity is not known. Qualities for individual bases were not recorded, and no much larger clone is one base off.

This sequence uses TRBV6-5 and TRBJ2-6; the D gene assignment is ambiguous. Here the sequenced sample was tumor tissue, taken at baseline. This clonotype was obtained from a person aged 25 to 80 with non-small cell lung cancer. Here the CDR3 is given as CASSYRWSGANVLTF. DNA sequence: TGTGCCAGCAGTTATCGGTGGTCTGGGGCCAACGTCCTGACTTTC.